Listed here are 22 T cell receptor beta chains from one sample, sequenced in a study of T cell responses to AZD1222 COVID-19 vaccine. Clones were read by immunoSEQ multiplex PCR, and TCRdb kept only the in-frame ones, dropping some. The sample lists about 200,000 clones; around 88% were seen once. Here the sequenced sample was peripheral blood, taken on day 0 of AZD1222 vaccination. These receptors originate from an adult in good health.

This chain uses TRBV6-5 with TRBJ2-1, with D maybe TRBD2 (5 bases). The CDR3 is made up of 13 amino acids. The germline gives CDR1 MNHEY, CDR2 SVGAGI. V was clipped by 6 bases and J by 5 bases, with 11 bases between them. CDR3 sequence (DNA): TGTGCCAGCAGCTGGTACGGGGACAATGAGCAGTTCTTC. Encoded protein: CASSWYGDNEQFF.

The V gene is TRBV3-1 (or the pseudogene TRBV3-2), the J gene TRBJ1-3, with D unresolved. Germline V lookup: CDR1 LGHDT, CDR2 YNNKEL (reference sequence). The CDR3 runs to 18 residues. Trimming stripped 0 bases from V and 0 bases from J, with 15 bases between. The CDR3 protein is CASSQDLGASLSGNTIYF. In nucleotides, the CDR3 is TGTGCCAGCAGCCAAGATCTTGGAGCTAGCCTCTCTGGAAACACCATATATTTT.

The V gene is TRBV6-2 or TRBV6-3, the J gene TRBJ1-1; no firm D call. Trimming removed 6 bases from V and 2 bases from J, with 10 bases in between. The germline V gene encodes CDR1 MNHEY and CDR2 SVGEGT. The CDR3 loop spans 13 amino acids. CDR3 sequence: CASRPTENTEAFF. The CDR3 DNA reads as TGTGCCAGCAGGCCTACAGAAAACACTGAAGCTTTCTTT.

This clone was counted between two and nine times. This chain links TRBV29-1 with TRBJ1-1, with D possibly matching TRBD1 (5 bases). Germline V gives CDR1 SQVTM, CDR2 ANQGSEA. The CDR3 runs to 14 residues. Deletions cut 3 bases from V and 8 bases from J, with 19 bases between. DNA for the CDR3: TGCAGCGTTGAGGTGGGGAGGGCCAGGGCGGAAGCTTTCTTT. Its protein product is CSVEVGRARAEAFF.

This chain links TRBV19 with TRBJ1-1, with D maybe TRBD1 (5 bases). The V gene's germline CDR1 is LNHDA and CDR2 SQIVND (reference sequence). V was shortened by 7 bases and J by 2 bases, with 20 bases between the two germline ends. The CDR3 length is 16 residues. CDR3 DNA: TGTGCCAGTACTTCAGGAAAGCAGGGTGCTAACACTGAAGCTTTCTTT. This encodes CASTSGKQGANTEAFF. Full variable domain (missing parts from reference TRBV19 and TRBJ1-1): DGGITQSPKYLFRKEGQNVTLSCEQNLNHDAMYWYRQDPGQGLRLIYYSQIVNDFQKGDIAEGYSVSREKKESFPLTVTSAQKNPTAFYLCASTSGKQGANTEAFFGQGTRLTVV.

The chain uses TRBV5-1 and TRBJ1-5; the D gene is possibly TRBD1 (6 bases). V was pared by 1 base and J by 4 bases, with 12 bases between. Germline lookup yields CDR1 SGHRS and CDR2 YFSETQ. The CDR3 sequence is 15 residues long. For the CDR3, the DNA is TGCGCCAGCAGCTTGTCGGGGACACCTAATCAGCCCCAGCATTTT. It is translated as CASSLSGTPNQPQHF. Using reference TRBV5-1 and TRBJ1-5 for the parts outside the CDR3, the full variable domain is KAGVTQTPRYLIKTRGQQVTLSCSPISGHRSVSWYQQTPGQGLQFLFEYFSETQRNKGNFPGRFSGRQFSNSRSEMNVSTLELGDSALYLCASSLSGTPNQPQHFGDGTRLSIL.

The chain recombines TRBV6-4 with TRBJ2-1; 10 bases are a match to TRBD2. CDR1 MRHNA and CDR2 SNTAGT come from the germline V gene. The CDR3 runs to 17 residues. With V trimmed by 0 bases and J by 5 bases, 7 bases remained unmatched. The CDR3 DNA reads TGTGCCAGCAGTGACTCGTCCAGCGGGGGGGAGCACAATGAGCAGTTCTTC. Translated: CASSDSSSGGEHNEQFF.

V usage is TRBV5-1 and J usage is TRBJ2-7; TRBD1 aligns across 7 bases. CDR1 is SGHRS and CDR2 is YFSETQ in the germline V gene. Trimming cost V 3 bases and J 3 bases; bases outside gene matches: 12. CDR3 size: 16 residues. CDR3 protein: CASSSGGLRDSYEQYF. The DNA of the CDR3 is TGCGCCAGCAGCTCCGGCGGCCTCCGGGACAGCTACGAGCAGTACTTC.

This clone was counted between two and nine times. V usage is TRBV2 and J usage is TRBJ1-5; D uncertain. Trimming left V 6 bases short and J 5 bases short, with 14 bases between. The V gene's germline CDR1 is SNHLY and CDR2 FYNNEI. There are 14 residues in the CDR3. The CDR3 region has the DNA TGTGCCAGCAGCCTGAGAGACGGGGATCAGCCCCAGCATTTT. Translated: CASSLRDGDQPQHF.

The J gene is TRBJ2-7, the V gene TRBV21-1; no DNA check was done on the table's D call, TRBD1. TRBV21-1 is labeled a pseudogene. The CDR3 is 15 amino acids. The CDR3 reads CASSRSRNRDYEQYF. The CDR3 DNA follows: TGTGCCAGCAGCAGATCACGGAACAGGGACTACGAGCAGTACTTC.

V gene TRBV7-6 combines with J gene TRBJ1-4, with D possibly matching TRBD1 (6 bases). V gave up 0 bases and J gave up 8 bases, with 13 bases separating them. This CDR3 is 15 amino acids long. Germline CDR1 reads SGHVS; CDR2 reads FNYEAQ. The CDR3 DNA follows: TGTGCCAGCAGCTTAGCGGGGGGCGGACAGGAAAAACTGTTTTTT. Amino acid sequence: CASSLAGGGQEKLFF.

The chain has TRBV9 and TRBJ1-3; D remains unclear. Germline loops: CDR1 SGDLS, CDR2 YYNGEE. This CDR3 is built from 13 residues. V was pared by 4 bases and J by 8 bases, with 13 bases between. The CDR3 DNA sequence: TGTGCCAGCAGCCCCCATCGATGGGACACCATATATTTT. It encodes CASSPHRWDTIYF.

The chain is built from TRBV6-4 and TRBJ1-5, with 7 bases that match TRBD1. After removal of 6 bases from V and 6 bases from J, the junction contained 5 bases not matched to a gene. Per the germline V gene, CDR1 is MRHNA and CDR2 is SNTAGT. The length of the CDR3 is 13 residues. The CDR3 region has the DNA TGTGCCAGCAGGGCGACAGGGAGTCAGCCCCAGCATTTT. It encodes CASRATGSQPQHF.

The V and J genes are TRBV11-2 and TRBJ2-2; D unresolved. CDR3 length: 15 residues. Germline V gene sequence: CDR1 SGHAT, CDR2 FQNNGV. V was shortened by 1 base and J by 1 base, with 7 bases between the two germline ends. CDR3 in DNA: TGTGCCAGCAGCTTAGGAGTGGTGAACACCGGGGAGCTGTTTTTT. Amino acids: CASSLGVVNTGELFF.

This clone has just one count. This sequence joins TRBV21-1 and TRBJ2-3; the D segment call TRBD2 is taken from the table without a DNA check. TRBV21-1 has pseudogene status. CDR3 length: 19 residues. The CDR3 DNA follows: TGTGCCAGCAGCATACGTGAGCTAGCGGGGGGGAAGGGCACAGATACGCAGTATTTT. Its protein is CASSIRELAGGKGTDTQYF.

Here the CDR3 DNA reads TGTGCCAGCAGCCTAGGGACGCCAACTGAAGCTTTCTTT. It encodes CASSLGTPTEAFF. The chain uses TRBV9 and TRBJ1-1; weak D call: TRBD1 (5 bases). This CDR3 has 13 amino acids. V lost 4 bases to trimming and J lost 5 bases, with 12 bases between them. Germline V gene sequence: CDR1 SGDLS, CDR2 YYNGEE.

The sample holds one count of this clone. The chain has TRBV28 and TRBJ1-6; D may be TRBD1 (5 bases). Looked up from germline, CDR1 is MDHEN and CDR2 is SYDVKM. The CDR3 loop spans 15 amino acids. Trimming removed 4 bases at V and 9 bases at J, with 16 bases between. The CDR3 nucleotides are TGTGCCAGCAGTTCGGCAGCCTGGGGGAGTTCACCCCTCCACTTT. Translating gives CASSSAAWGSSPLHF.

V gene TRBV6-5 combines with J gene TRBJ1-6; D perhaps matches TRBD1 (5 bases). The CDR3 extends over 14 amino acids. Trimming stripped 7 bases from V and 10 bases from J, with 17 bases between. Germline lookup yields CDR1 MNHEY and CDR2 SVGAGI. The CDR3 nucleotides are TGTGCCAGCACCCAAGGGCAGGGCGGATCACCCCTCCACTTT. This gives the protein CASTQGQGGSPLHF.

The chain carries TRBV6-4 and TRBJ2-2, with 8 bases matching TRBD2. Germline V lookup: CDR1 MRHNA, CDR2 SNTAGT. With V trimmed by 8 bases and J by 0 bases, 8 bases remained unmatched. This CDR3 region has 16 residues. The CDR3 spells CASRDGGDTNTGELFF. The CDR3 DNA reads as TGTGCCAGCCGCGACGGGGGGGACACGAACACCGGGGAGCTGTTTTTT.

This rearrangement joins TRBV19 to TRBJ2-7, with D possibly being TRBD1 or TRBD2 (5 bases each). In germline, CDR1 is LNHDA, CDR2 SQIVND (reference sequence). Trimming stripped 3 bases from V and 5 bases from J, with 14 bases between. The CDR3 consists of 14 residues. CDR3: CASSMPGDVHEQYF. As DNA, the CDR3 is TGTGCCAGTAGTATGCCCGGGGACGTCCACGAGCAGTACTTC.

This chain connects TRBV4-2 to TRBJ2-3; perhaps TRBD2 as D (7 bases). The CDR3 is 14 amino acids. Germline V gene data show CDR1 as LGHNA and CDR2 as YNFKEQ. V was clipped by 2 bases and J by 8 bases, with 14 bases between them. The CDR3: CASSQQGTTGTQYF. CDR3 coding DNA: TGTGCCAGCAGCCAACAGGGGACTACCGGTACGCAGTATTTT.

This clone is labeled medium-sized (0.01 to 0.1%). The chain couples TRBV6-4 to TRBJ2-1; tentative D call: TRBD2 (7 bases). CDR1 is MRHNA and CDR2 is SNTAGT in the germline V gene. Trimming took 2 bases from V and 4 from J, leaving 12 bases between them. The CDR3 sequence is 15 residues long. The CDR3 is CASSDGGGEYNEQFF. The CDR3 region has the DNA TGTGCCAGCAGTGACGGGGGGGGCGAGTACAATGAGCAGTTCTTC.